This T cell receptor beta chain was observed in a study of T cells in Graves' hyperthyroidism and ophthalmopathy. This clonotype was detected ten times or more. Its antigen is unknown. Study-level findings and limits: Ophthalmopathy got predicted by the model a median about 6.7 months before its onset. A model using 13 V-J features told ophthalmopathy apart from stable hyperthyroidism.

TCR beta CDR3 regions were amplified from RNA transcripts. First-round RT-PCR targeting the TCR CDR3 was performed with the HTBI primer set. TCRdb recomputed calls from the multiplex PCR reads with MiXCR, one row per CDR3 protein. The sample has approximately 870,000 distinct CDR3 sequences, about 38% seen once. Aged 18 to 65, the patients had hyperthyroidism that was newly diagnosed and had lasted under 2 months. PBMCs came from 9 to 10 ml fresh peripheral blood. Germline V gene sequence: CDR1 SEHNR, CDR2 FQNEAQ (reference sequence). The CDR3 spans 15 residues. V lost 4 bases to trimming and J lost 2 bases, with 15 bases between them.

Sequenced input: blood. The chain carries TRBV7-9 and TRBJ2-7; the D gene is possibly TRBD2 (5 bases). This receptor was identified in a man aged 18-30 years with Graves' hyperthyroidism. The CDR3 is CASSSPGHSAYEQYF. The CDR3 bases are TGTGCCAGCAGCTCGCCGGGCCATAGCGCCTACGAGCAGTACTTC.